This T cell receptor beta chain was identified during a study of T cells in Graves' hyperthyroidism and ophthalmopathy. Using RNA transcripts as the source, TCR beta CDR3 regions were amplified. TCR CDR3 underwent first-round RT-PCR with the HTBI primer set. A single record per CDR3 protein comes from TCRdb applying MiXCR to the multiplex PCR reads. The sample consists of more than 450,000 distinct CDR3 sequences, 13% to 15% of them appearing once. After removal of 2 bases from V and 5 bases from J, the junction contained 3 bases not matched to a gene. Germline lookup yields CDR1 MNHNS and CDR2 SASEGT. This CDR3 region has 15 residues. Clinical symptoms, serum thyroxine and TRAb, thyroid ultrasound and orbital computed tomography were used for the diagnoses.

V and J are TRBV6-1 and TRBJ1-6, with 7 bases matching TRBD1. Material: blood. The origin of this receptor is a woman in her 40s with Graves' hyperthyroidism. CDR3 residues: CASSENRGNNSPLHF. The CDR3 nucleotides read TGTGCCAGCAGTGAAAACAGGGGTAATAATTCACCCCTCCACTTT.